What follows describes a single T cell receptor (beta chain). The antigen is not known. These data are taken from a study of cytomegalovirus exposure and HLA in healthy donors. The study, taken as a whole, reports: In vitro checks showed that a few CMV-associated chains really do target CMV antigens. The availability of immune exposure information extended only to CMV serostatus.

The CDR3 consists of 16 residues. The germline V gene has CDR1 KGHSH and CDR2 LQKENI. Trimming took 2 bases from V and 9 from J; bases not matched to a gene: 10. Donors were ostensibly healthy at sampling, although undocumented immune exposures were probable. Both 60 Vbeta primers and 13 Jbeta primers went into the PCR. Libraries were prepared by immunoSEQ multiplex PCR; TCRdb keeps only in-frame clonotypes and omits some of them. The sample has around 190,000 clones, approximately 77% seen once. Sequenced input: PBMCs. V is TRBV18 and J is TRBJ2-1; TRBD2 agrees at 10 bases. The TCR originated in a man in his forties in good health and CMV-seropositive. This CDR3 reads CASSPGLAGDMGEQFF. The CDR3 coding sequence is TGTGCCAGCTCACCAGGGCTAGCGGGAGATATGGGTGAGCAGTTCTTC.